This T cell receptor (beta chain) was identified in a study of Graves' ophthalmopathy and Graves' hyperthyroidism. The wider study: Peripheral blood sampling preceded any treatment and occurred at initial diagnosis.

The CDR3 is 16 amino acids. Trimming took off 1 base at V and 4 bases at J, with 11 bases between the two ends. This clonotype has ten or more counts. Scientists amplified the TCR beta CDR3 regions from RNA transcripts. Second-round multiplex PCR came after first-round RT-PCR with HTBI primers. TCRdb reanalysed the multiplex PCR reads using MiXCR and keeps one entry per CDR3 protein. Of some 390,000 distinct CDR3 sequences in the sample, approximately 16% were seen once. Sequencing used peripheral blood. The sequence was obtained from a woman aged 18-29 years with Graves' ophthalmopathy. The chain joins TRBV12-3 or TRBV12-4 to TRBJ1-6; D is unclear. CDR3 bases: TGTGCCAGCAGTTTAGAGTGGGCAGATTATAATTCACCCCTCCACTTT. It yields the protein CASSLEWADYNSPLHF.